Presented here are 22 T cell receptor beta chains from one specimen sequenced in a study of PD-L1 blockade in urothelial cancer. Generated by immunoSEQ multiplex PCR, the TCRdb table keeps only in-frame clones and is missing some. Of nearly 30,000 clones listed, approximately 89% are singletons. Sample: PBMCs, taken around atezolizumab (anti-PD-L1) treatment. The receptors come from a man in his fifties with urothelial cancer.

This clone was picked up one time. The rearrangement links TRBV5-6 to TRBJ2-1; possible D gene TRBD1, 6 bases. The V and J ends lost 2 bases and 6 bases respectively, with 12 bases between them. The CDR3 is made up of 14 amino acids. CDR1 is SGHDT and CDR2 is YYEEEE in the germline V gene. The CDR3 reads CASSFGTGSNEQFF. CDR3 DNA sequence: TGTGCCAGCAGCTTCGGCACAGGGAGCAATGAGCAGTTCTTC.

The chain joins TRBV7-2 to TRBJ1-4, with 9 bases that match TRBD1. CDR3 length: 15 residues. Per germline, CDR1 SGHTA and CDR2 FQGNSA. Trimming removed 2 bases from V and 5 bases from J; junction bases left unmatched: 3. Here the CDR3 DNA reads TGTGCCAGCAGCTTAAGTGGGACAGGGAATGAAAAACTGTTTTTT. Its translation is CASSLSGTGNEKLFF.

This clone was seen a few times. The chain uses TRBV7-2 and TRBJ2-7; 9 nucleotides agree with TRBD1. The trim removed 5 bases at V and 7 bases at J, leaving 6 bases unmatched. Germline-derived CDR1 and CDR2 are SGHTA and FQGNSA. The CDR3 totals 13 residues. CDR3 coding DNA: TGTGCCAGCAGCCCCGGACAGGGGTGGGAGCAGTACTTC. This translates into CASSPGQGWEQYF.

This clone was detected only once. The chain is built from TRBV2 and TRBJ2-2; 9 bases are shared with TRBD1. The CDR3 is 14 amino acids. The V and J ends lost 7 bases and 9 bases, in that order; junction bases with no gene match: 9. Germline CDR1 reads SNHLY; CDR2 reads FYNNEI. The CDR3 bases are TGTGCCAGCACCGGACCGGGACAGGGCTGGGAGCTGTTTTTT. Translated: CASTGPGQGWELFF.

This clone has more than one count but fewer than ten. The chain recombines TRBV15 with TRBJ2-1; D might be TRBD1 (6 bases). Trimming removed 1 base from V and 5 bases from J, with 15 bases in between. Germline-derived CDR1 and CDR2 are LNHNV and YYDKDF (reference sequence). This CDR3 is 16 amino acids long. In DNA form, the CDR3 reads TGTGCCACCAGCAGAGTCGGCAGGGGCTCGGACAATGAGCAGTTCTTC. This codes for CATSRVGRGSDNEQFF.

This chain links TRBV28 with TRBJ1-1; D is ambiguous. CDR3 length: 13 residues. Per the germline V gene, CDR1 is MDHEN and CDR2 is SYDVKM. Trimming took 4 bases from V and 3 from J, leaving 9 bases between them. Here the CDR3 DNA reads TGTGCCAGCAGTTCATCCCCGGACACTGAAGCTTTCTTT. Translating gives CASSSSPDTEAFF.

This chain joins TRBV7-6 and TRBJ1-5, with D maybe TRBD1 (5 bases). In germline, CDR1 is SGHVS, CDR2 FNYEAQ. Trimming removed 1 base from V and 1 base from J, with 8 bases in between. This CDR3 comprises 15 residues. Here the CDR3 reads CASSLVAGSNQPQHF. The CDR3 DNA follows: TGTGCCAGCAGCTTAGTGGCAGGGAGCAATCAGCCCCAGCATTTT.

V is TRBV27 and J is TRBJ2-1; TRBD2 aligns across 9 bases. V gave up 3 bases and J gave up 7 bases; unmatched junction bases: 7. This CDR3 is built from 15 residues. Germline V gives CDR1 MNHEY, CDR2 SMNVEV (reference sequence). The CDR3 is CASSFDLAGLNEQFF. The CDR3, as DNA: TGTGCCAGCAGTTTCGACCTAGCGGGATTGAATGAGCAGTTCTTC.

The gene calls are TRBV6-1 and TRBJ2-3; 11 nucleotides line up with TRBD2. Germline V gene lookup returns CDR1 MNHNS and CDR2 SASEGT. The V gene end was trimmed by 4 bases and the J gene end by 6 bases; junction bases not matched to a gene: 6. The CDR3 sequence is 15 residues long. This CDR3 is CASSGTSGYRDTQYF. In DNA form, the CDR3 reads TGTGCCAGCAGTGGGACTAGCGGGTACCGGGATACGCAGTATTTT.

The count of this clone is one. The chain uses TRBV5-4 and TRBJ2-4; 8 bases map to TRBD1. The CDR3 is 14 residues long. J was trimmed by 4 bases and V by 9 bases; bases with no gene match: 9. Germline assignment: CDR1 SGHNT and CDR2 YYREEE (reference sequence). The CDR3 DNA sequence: TGTGCCACCACGGACCGGGACAGGAAAAACATTCAGTACTTC. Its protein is CATTDRDRKNIQYF.

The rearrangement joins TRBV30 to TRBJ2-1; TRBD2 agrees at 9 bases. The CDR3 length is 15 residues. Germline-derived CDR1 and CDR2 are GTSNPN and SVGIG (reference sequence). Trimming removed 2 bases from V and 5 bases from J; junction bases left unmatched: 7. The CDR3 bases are TGTGCCTGGAGTCGCCTAGCGGGGCCGAACAATGAGCAGTTCTTC. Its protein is CAWSRLAGPNNEQFF.

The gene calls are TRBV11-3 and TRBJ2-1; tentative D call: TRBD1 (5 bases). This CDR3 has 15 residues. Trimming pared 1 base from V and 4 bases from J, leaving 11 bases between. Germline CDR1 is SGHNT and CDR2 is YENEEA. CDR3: CASSLASGHYNEQFF. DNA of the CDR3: TGTGCCAGCAGCTTAGCGTCAGGGCATTACAATGAGCAGTTCTTC.

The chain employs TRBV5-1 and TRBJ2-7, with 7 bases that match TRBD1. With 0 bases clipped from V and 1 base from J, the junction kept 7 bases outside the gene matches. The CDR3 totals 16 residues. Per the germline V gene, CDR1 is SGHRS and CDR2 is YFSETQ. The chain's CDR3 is CASSLGTGVKSYEQYF. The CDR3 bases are TGCGCCAGCAGCTTGGGGACAGGCGTTAAGTCCTACGAGCAGTACTTC.

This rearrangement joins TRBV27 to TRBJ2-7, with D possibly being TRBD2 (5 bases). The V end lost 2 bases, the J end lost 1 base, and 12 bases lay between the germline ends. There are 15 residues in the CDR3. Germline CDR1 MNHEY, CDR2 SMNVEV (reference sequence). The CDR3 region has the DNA TGTGCCAGCAGTTTAGAGGGTCACCCTTCCTACGAGCAGTACTTC. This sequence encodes CASSLEGHPSYEQYF.

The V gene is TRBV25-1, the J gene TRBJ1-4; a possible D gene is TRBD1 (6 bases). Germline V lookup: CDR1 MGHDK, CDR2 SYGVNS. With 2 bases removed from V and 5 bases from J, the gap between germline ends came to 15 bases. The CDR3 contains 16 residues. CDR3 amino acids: CASSEVRGARNEKLFF. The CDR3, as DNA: TGTGCCAGCAGTGAAGTTCGGGGGGCCCGGAATGAAAAACTGTTTTTT.

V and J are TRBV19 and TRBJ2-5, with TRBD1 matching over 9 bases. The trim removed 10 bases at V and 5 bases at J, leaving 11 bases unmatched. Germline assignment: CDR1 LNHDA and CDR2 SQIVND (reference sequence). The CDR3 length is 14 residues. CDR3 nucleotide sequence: TGTGCCACCCAACAGGGGGCTTGGTCGGAGACCCAGTACTTC. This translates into CATQQGAWSETQYF.

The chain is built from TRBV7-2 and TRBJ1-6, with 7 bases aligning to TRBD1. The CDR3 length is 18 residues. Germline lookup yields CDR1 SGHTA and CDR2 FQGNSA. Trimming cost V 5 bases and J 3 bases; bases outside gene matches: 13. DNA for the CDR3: TGTGCCAGCAGCCGGGCCCCAGGGGGACGGAACTATAATTCACCCCTCCACTTT. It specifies CASSRAPGGRNYNSPLHF.

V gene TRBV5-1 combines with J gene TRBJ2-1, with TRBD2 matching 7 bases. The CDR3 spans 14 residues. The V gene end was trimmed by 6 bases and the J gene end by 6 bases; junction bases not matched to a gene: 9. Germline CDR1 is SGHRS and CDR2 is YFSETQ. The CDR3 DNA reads TGCGCCAGCATGGGCGGGGGAAGAGCCAATGAGCAGTTCTTC. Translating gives CASMGGGRANEQFF.

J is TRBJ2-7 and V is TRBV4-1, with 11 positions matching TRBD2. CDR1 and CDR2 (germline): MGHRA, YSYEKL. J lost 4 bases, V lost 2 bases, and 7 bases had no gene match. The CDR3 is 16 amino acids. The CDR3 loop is CASSQNPGLAAYEQYF. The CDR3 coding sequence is TGCGCCAGCAGCCAAAACCCGGGACTAGCGGCATACGAGCAGTACTTC.

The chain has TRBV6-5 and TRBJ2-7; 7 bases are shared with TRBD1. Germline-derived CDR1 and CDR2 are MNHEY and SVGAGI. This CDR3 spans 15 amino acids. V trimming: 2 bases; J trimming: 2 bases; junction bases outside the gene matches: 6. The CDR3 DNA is TGTGCCAGCAGTTACGCCAGACAGGGCCCCTACGAGCAGTACTTC. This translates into CASSYARQGPYEQYF.

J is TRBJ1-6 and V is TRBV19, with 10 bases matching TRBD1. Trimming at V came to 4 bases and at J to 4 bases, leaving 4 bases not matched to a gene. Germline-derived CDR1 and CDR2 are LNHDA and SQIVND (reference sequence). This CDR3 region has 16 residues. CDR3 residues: CASSTWDRGYNSPLHF. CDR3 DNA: TGTGCCAGTAGTACATGGGACAGGGGTTATAATTCACCCCTCCACTTT.

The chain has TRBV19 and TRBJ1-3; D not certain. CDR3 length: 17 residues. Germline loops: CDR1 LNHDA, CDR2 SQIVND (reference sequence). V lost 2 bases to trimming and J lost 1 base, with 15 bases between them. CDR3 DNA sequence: TGTGCCAGTAGTATAACGAAACTTTGGAGTTCTGGAAACACCATATATTTT. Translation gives CASSITKLWSSGNTIYF.